This TCR beta chain was sequenced for a study of cytomegalovirus exposure and HLA in healthy donors. Study background: Out of roughly 200 million T cells, an earlier analysis found fewer than 140 million unique TCR beta sequences in total.

Comment on this clone: Its antigen is still unknown.

The CDR3 loop spans 15 amino acids. The V gene's germline CDR1 is SGHVS and CDR2 FNYEAQ. J was trimmed by 2 bases and V by 5 bases; bases with no gene match: 7. Study findings and constraints: The authors later linked a missense DCLRE1C variant to TCR beta V- and J-gene trimming. In a later analysis, most CMV-associated TCR beta chains appeared HLA-restricted.

Primers for the PCR totalled 60 Vbeta and 13 Jbeta. This table comes from immunoSEQ multiplex PCR, and its TCRdb copy is limited to in-frame clones, with some not included. The data hold about 120,000 clones, with 65% to 90% observed a single time. Source material: PBMCs. V usage is TRBV7-6 and J usage is TRBJ2-7; 9 bases match TRBD1. This receptor was taken from a woman aged 30 to 39 in good health and CMV-seronegative. CDR3 nucleotides: TGTGCCAGCAGCACCGACAGGGGGGTGGCCTACGAGCAGTACTTC. Its protein is CASSTDRGVAYEQYF.